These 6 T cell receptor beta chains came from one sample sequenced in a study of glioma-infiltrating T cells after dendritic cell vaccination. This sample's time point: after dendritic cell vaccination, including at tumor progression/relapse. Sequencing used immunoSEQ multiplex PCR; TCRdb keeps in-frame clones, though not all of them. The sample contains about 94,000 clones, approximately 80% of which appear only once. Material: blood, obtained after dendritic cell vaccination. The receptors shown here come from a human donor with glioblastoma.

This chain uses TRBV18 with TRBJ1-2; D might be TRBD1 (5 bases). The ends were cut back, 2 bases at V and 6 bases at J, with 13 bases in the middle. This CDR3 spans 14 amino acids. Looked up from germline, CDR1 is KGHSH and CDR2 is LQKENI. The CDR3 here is CASSPIQGRDGYTF. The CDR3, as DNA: TGTGCCAGCTCACCAATCCAGGGTCGGGATGGCTACACCTTC. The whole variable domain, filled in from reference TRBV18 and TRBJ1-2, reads NAGVMQNPRHLVRRRGQEARLRCSPMKGHSHVYWYRQLPEEGLKFMVYLQKENIIDESGMPKERFSAEFPKEGPSILRIQQVVRGDSAAYFCASSPIQGRDGYTFGSGTRLTVV.

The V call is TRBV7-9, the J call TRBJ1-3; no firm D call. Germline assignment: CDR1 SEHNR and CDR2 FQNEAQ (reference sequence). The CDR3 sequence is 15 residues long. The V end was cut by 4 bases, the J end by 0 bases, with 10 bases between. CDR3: CASSSPVRSGNTIYF. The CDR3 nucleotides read TGTGCCAGCAGCTCCCCAGTCCGCTCTGGAAACACCATATATTTT.

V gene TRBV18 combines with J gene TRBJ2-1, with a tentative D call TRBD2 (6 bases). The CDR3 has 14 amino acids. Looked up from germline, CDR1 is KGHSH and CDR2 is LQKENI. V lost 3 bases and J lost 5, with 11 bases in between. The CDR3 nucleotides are TGTGCCAGCTCACCCGAGGACTACAACAATGAGCAGTTCTTC. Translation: CASSPEDYNNEQFF.

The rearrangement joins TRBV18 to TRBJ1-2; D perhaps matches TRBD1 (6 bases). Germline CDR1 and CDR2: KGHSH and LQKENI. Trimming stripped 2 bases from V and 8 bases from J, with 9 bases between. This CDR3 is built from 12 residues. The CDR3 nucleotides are TGTGCCAGCTCACCAGGGGACATCGGCTACACCTTC. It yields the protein CASSPGDIGYTF.

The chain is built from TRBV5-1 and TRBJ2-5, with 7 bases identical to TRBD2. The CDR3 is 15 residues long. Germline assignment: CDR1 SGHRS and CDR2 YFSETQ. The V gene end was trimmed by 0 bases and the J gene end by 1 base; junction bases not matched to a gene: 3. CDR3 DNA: TGCGCCAGCAGCTTGGGACTAGCCGTCCAAGAGACCCAGTACTTC. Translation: CASSLGLAVQETQYF.

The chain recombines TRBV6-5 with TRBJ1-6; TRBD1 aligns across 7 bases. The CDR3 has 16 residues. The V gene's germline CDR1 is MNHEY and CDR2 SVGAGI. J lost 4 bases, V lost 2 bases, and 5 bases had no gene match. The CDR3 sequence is CASSYLGQQYNSPLHF. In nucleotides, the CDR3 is TGTGCCAGCAGTTACCTGGGACAGCAATATAATTCACCCCTCCACTTT.